Below, 9 T cell receptor beta chains from the same sample are listed, as sequenced in a study of blood T cell repertoires in COVID-19. Measured with immunoSEQ multiplex PCR; TCRdb has only the in-frame clones, and not every one. The sample includes about 360,000 clones, more than 75% seen only once; the top ten take approximately 2.9%. Sequenced: peripheral blood. The origin of the receptors is a human donor in a cohort sampled during active COVID-19.

The V and J genes are TRBV19 and TRBJ2-3, with 7 bases identical to TRBD1. This CDR3 is built from 13 residues. The J segment lost 2 bases and the V segment lost 10 bases, leaving 6 bases of the junction unmatched. CDR1 LNHDA and CDR2 SQIVND come from the germline V gene (reference sequence). The CDR3 DNA is TGTGCCACCACACAGGGGTTCACAGATACGCAGTATTTT. Its translation is CATTQGFTDTQYF.

The genes are TRBV11-3 and TRBJ2-7; possible D gene TRBD1, 5 bases. Germline CDR1 reads SGHNT; CDR2 reads YENEEA. Trimming cost V 6 bases and J 1 base, with 16 bases left between them. This CDR3 spans 15 amino acids. The CDR3 sequence: CASSFGSGASYEQYF. The CDR3 nucleotides are TGTGCCAGCAGTTTCGGGTCTGGGGCTTCCTACGAGCAGTACTTC.

In its sample, this clone was seen once. The chain uses TRBV19 and TRBJ2-2; D might be TRBD1 (5 bases). The CDR3 is 13 residues long. The V end was cut by 6 bases, the J end by 8 bases, with 13 bases between. Germline CDR1 reads LNHDA; CDR2 reads SQIVND (reference sequence). CDR3 sequence reads: CASREGVMGELFF. The CDR3 DNA reads as TGTGCCAGTAGGGAAGGGGTTATGGGGGAGCTGTTTTTT.

J is TRBJ2-7 and V is TRBV5-6; TRBD2 matches at 8 bases. Germline loops: CDR1 SGHDT, CDR2 YYEEEE. CDR3 length equals 16 residues. V shed 2 bases, J shed 0 bases, and the junction held 7 bases outside the gene matches. The CDR3 DNA is TGTGCCAGCAGCTTCGTGACTAGCGCAAGCTCCTACGAGCAGTACTTC. This codes for CASSFVTSASSYEQYF.

This chain links TRBV19 with TRBJ1-2, with TRBD1 matching 9 bases. J lost 2 bases, V lost 0 bases, and 7 bases had no gene match. CDR1 is LNHDA and CDR2 is SQIVND in the germline V gene (reference sequence). The CDR3 extends over 17 amino acids. CDR3 protein: CASSIDKWDRANYGYTF. In DNA, the CDR3 is TGTGCCAGTAGTATAGATAAGTGGGACAGGGCCAACTATGGCTACACCTTC.

V gene TRBV30 combines with J gene TRBJ1-3; 7 bases align to TRBD1. The CDR3 sequence is 16 residues long. V shed 2 bases, J shed 0 bases, and the junction held 7 bases outside the gene matches. Germline V gene sequence: CDR1 GTSNPN, CDR2 SVGIG (reference sequence). CDR3 amino acids: CAWSTPTGFSGNTIYF. The CDR3 DNA sequence: TGTGCCTGGAGTACCCCGACAGGGTTCTCTGGAAACACCATATATTTT.

This sequence joins TRBV12-3 or TRBV12-4 and TRBJ1-5, with D perhaps TRBD1 (6 bases). This CDR3 has 13 amino acids. V was trimmed by 6 bases and J by 7 bases, leaving 13 bases between them. CDR3: CASRKQGGQPQHF. CDR3 in DNA: TGTGCCAGCAGAAAACAGGGCGGGCAGCCCCAGCATTTT.

The chain links TRBV7-9 to TRBJ2-5; no clear D. V shed 1 base and J shed 5 bases, with 17 bases lying between them. The CDR3 sequence is 16 residues long. Germline values: CDR1 SEHNR, CDR2 FQNEAQ (reference sequence). The DNA of the CDR3 is TGTGCCAGCAGCTTAGGTGGTCAGGTGGTGTGGGAGACCCAGTACTTC. Protein product: CASSLGGQVVWETQYF.

The chain combines TRBV5-1 with TRBJ1-5; the match to TRBD1 covers 9 bases. The ends lost 4 bases at V and 0 bases at J; junction bases unmatched: 8. The CDR3 covers 17 residues. The germline gives CDR1 SGHRS, CDR2 YFSETQ. CDR3: CASSKGQGPYSNQPQHF. CDR3 bases: TGCGCCAGCAGCAAGGGACAGGGCCCTTATAGCAATCAGCCCCAGCATTTT.